The rows below give T cell receptor beta chains drawn from one sample of a study of cytomegalovirus exposure and HLA in healthy donors. Sequenced by immunoSEQ multiplex PCR; TCRdb stores in-frame clones only, minus some. The sample has around 180,000 clones; approximately 84% are singletons. What was sequenced was PBMCs. The receptors originated from a girl younger than two in good health and CMV-seronegative. CDR3s include the opening cysteine and the closing phenylalanine or tryptophan. The D gene is left open where the match is weak. Rows give clone size only sometimes, using once, few, many, or a class for an expanded clone.

v_call: TRBV20-1
j_call: TRBJ1-4
clone_size: -
d_call: -
cdr3_aa: CSASQGEKLFF
cdr3_nt: TGCAGTGCTTCTCAGGGGGAAAAACTGTTTTTT

v_call: TRBV2
j_call: TRBJ2-1
clone_size: -
d_call: TRBD1
cdr3_aa: CASSVDRYNEQFF
cdr3_nt: TGTGCCAGCAGTGTGGACAGGTACAATGAGCAGTTCTTC

v_call: TRBV2
j_call: TRBJ1-1
clone_size: -
d_call: -
cdr3_aa: CASSEGGGTEAFF
cdr3_nt: TGTGCCAGCAGTGAGGGCGGGGGCACTGAAGCTTTCTTT

v_call: TRBV7-2
j_call: TRBJ2-1
clone_size: -
d_call: -
cdr3_aa: CASSSSGTLYNEQFF
cdr3_nt: TGTGCCAGCAGCTCTTCCGGGACTCTCTACAATGAGCAGTTCTTC

v_call: TRBV18
j_call: TRBJ1-2
clone_size: -
d_call: -
cdr3_aa: CASSATRGEDGYTF
cdr3_nt: TGTGCCAGCTCAGCGACCCGAGGGGAGGATGGCTACACCTTC

v_call: TRBV9
j_call: TRBJ2-7
clone_size: -
d_call: TRBD1
cdr3_aa: CASSGTGQNQYF
cdr3_nt: TGTGCCAGCAGTGGGACAGGCCAGAATCAGTACTTC

v_call: TRBV7-9
j_call: TRBJ1-2
clone_size: once
d_call: -
cdr3_aa: CASSQAGRGRGYTF
cdr3_nt: TGTGCCAGCAGCCAGGCGGGGCGAGGACGTGGCTACACCTTC

v_call: TRBV6-1
j_call: TRBJ2-7
clone_size: -
d_call: -
cdr3_aa: CASTPSAYEQYF
cdr3_nt: TGTGCCAGTACACCTTCCGCCTACGAGCAGTACTTC

v_call: TRBV18
j_call: TRBJ2-5
clone_size: -
d_call: TRBD2
cdr3_aa: CASSPGLARETQYF
cdr3_nt: TGTGCCAGCTCACCGGGACTAGCGAGAGAGACCCAGTACTTC

v_call: TRBV30
j_call: TRBJ2-1
clone_size: -
d_call: -
cdr3_aa: CAWMGDNEQFF
cdr3_nt: TGTGCCTGGATGGGAGACAATGAGCAGTTCTTC

v_call: TRBV30
j_call: TRBJ2-1
clone_size: -
d_call: TRBD2
cdr3_aa: CASSGGLSYNEQFF
cdr3_nt: TGTGCCTCATCGGGGGGGCTCTCCTACAATGAGCAGTTCTTC

v_call: TRBV4-1
j_call: TRBJ1-6
clone_size: -
d_call: -
cdr3_aa: CASSQDSRVSYNSPLHF
cdr3_nt: TGCGCCAGCAGCCAAGATTCGAGGGTATCCTATAATTCACCCCTCCACTTT

v_call: TRBV15
j_call: TRBJ2-5
clone_size: -
d_call: TRBD1
cdr3_aa: CATAPGTVQLETQYF
cdr3_nt: TGTGCCACCGCGCCCGGGACAGTTCAACTTGAGACCCAGTACTTC

v_call: TRBV6-8
j_call: TRBJ2-1
clone_size: -
d_call: TRBD2
cdr3_aa: CASSYSEREFDNEQFF
cdr3_nt: TGTGCCAGCAGTTATTCTGAGCGGGAGTTCGACAATGAGCAGTTCTTC

v_call: TRBV7-9
j_call: TRBJ2-2
clone_size: -
d_call: -
cdr3_aa: CASSLARFGELFF
cdr3_nt: TGTGCCAGCAGCTTAGCGCGATTCGGGGAGCTGTTTTTT

v_call: TRBV25-1
j_call: TRBJ2-7
clone_size: -
d_call: -
cdr3_aa: CASSDARSATSYEQYF
cdr3_nt: TGTGCCAGCAGTGACGCCCGCAGCGCAACCTCCTACGAGCAGTACTTC

v_call: TRBV5-4
j_call: TRBJ2-7
clone_size: -
d_call: TRBD1
cdr3_aa: CASSPGQDYEQYF
cdr3_nt: TGTGCCAGCAGCCCTGGACAGGACTACGAGCAGTACTTC

v_call: TRBV5-3
j_call: TRBJ2-2
clone_size: -
d_call: -
cdr3_aa: CARSLTGRGEANTGELFF
cdr3_nt: TGTGCCAGAAGCTTGACAGGGAGAGGTGAGGCGAACACCGGGGAGCTGTTTTTT

v_call: TRBV4-2
j_call: TRBJ1-4
clone_size: -
d_call: TRBD1
cdr3_aa: CASTQGLDRTPRVKNLLFF
cdr3_nt: TGTGCCAGCACCCAGGGGCTGGACAGGACGCCTAGGGTCAAAAACTTGCTGTTTTTT

v_call: TRBV13
j_call: TRBJ1-6
clone_size: -
d_call: -
cdr3_aa: CASSLGLVSSPLHF
cdr3_nt: TGTGCCAGCAGCTTAGGCCTTGTCAGTTCACCCCTCCACTTT